This T cell receptor beta chain was obtained from a study of human T cells and chemical hapten exposure. Across the whole study: Patients were given diphenylcyclopropenone on the scalp weekly across the roughly 25-week study. Patients, predominantly female, presented with alopecia areata, totalis or universalis. Notes on the study in general: With alopecia, donors may have immune responses unlike healthy people's.

There are many counts of this clonotype. Its cognate antigen is unknown. CDR3 length: 17 residues. Per germline, CDR1 KGHSH and CDR2 LQKENI. J gave up 0 bases and V 3 bases, and 5 bases lay outside the gene matches. Documented time point: patch test 2, 6 weeks after DPC sensitization. Treatment defined: therapeutic diphenylcyclopropenone sensitization with weekly scalp DPC. Individual cDNA molecules (in the library) carried attached unique molecular identifiers. MiXCR, applied by TCRdb to the RACE reads, yields one record per CDR3 protein. The table records more than 80,000 distinct CDR3 sequences, around 9.3% of them present only once.

The receptor's source is a woman between 45 and 65 years old with alopecia areata. Some clones in this sample may be carry-over from other donors' samples. Here the sequenced sample was whole blood, taken in connection with sensitization to the hapten diphenylcyclopropenone (DPC). The chain joins TRBV18 to TRBJ2-6; TRBD1 aligns across 7 bases. In DNA, the CDR3 is TGTGCCAGCTCACCCCGACAGGGAAGCTCTGGGGCCAACGTCCTGACTTTC. The encoded protein is CASSPRQGSSGANVLTF.